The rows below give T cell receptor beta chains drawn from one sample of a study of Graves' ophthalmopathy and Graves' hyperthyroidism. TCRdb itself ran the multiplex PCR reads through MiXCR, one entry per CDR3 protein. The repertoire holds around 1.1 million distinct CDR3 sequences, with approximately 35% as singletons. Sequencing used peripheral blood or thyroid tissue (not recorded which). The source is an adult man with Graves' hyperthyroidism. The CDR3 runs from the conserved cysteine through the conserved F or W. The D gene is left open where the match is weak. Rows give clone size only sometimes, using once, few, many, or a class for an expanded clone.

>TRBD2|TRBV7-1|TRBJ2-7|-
TGTGCCAGCAGCTCGTCTAGCGGGAGTCTTCAGTACTTC
CASSSSSGSLQYF
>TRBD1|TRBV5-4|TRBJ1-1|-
TGTGCCAGCAGCTTGGGACAGGGACGAATGAACACTGAAGCTTTCTTT
CASSLGQGRMNTEAFF
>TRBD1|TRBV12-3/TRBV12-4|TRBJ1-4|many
TGTGCCAGCAGTTTGGAAGGACAGGGAAATGAAAAACTGTTTTTT
CASSLEGQGNEKLFF
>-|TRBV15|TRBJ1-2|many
TGTGCCACCAGCAGAGCAAGCTATGGCTACACCTTC
CATSRASYGYTF
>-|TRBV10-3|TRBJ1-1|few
TGTGCCATCAGTTACCGTGGGTGGACTGAAGCTTTCTTT
CAISYRGWTEAFF
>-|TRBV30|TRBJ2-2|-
TGTGCCTGGGGGGGGGCAGTGAGCACCGGGGAGCTGTTTTTT
CAWGGAVSTGELFF
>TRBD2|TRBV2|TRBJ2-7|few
TGTGCCAGCAGTGAAGGCAGCGCGGGGGGGACCTCCTACGAGCAGTACTTC
CASSEGSAGGTSYEQYF
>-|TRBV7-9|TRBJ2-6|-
TGTGCCAGCAGACCCGCATGGGGGCCCATCTCTGGGGCCAACGTCCTGACTTTC
CASRPAWGPISGANVLTF
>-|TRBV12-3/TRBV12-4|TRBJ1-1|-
TGTGCCAGCAGTTTAGCGCCCGGAGGGGCCGCGACTGAAGCTTTCTTT
CASSLAPGGAATEAFF
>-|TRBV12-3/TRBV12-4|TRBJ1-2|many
TGTGCCAGCAGCGGCCAGGTGGGGCTAGGTGGCTACACCTTC
CASSGQVGLGGYTF
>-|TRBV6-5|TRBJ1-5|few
TGTGCCAGCAGTTACGATGGCAGCAGCAATCAGCCCCAGCATTTT
CASSYDGSSNQPQHF
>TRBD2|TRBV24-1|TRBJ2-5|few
TGTGCCACTAGCGGGGGGTTACCGACAGAGACCCAGTACTTC
CATSGGLPTETQYF
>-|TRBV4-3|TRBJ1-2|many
TGCGCCAGCAGCCAAGGGATTACAACAGTTCTTAACTATGGCTACACCTTC
CASSQGITTVLNYGYTF
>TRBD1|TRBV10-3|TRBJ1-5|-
TGTGCCAGCAGCGACCGGACAGGGGGCAGAGGGCAGCCCCAGCATTTT
CASSDRTGGRGQPQHF
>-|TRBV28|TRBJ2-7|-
TGTGCCAGCACATCAGCTGTTGGGACTCTCGAGCAGTACTTC
CASTSAVGTLEQYF
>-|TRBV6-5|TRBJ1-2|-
TGTGCCAGCAGTTACTCGGTGGGGGCCTATGGCTACACCTTC
CASSYSVGAYGYTF
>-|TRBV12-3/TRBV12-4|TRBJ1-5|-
TGTGCCAGCAGCTTAGGGCACAGCCAGCATTTT
CASSLGHSQHF
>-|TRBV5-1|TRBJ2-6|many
TGCGCCAGCAGCTTAAGCCCTTCTGGGGCCAACGTCCTGACTTTC
CASSLSPSGANVLTF
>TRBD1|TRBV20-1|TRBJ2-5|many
TGCAGTACAGGGGTGAGGGGGGAGACCCAGTACTTC
CSTGVRGETQYF
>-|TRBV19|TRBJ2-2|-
TGCGCCAGCAGCCACAACGGAGGCCCCGGGGAGCTGTTTTTT
CASSHNGGPGELFF
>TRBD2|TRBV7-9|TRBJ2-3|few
TGTGCCAGCAGCCCGTGGACTAGCGGGAGGGGAGATACGCAGTATTTT
CASSPWTSGRGDTQYF
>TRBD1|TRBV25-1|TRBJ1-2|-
TGTGCCAGCAGTTCCCCGGGACAGGGGGCGCGCGGCTACACCTTC
CASSSPGQGARGYTF
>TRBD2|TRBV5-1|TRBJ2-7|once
TGCGCCAGCAGCTCTAGGATAGCGGGGGCTCCCTACGAGCAGTACTTC
CASSSRIAGAPYEQYF
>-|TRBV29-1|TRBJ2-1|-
TGCAGCGTTTTCTCAGCGGGCCACGGAAGGTACAATGAGCAGTTCTTC
CSVFSAGHGRYNEQFF
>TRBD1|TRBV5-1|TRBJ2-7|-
TGCGCCAGCAGCTTAGGGGGTCGGGACAGACCTCTCTACGAGCAGTACTTC
CASSLGGRDRPLYEQYF
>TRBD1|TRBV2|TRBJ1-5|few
TGTGCCAGCAGTGAAGCGCAGCGAGACAGGGGGGAGTATCAGCCCCAGCATTTT
CASSEAQRDRGEYQPQHF
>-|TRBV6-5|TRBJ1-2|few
TGTGCCAGCAGTATCGGGTTGGGGACTTCTTATGGCTACACCTTC
CASSIGLGTSYGYTF
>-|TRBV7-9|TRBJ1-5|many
TGTGCCAGCAGCACGGGGTTACGGCAGCCCCAGCATTTT
CASSTGLRQPQHF
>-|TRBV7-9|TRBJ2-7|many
TGTGCCAGCAGCTCCCCAGGTTTACGTCGCTACGAGCAGTACTTC
CASSSPGLRRYEQYF
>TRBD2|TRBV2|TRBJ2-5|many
TGTGCCAGCAACGGCCTAGCGGGAGGTTCCCAAGAGACCCAGTACTTC
CASNGLAGGSQETQYF
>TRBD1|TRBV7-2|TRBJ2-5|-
TGTGCCAGCAGTCAGACAGGGGCTGTGGGAGAGACCCAGTACTTC
CASSQTGAVGETQYF
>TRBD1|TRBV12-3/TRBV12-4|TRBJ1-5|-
TGTGCCAGCGGGACAGGGGATAATCAGCCCCAGCATTTT
CASGTGDNQPQHF
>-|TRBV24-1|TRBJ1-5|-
TGTGCCACCAGTGATCCACTCAGAGGAGGCAATCAGCCCCAGCATTTT
CATSDPLRGGNQPQHF
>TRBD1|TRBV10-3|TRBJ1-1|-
TGTGCCAGCACCGACAGGGCTGTAGCTTTCTTT
CASTDRAVAFF
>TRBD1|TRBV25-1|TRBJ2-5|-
TGTGCCAGCAGCGACAGGGGGGTCGGAGAGACCCAGTACTTC
CASSDRGVGETQYF
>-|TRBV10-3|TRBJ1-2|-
TGTGCCATCAGTGAGTCGACATCAGGGAGTGGCTACACCTTC
CAISESTSGSGYTF
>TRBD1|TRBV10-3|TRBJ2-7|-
TGTGCCAGCAGACAGGGACAGATCTACGAGCAGTACTTC
CASRQGQIYEQYF
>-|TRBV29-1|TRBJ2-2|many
TGCAGCGTTTGGGGCGGGGAGCTGTTTTTT
CSVWGGELFF
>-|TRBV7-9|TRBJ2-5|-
TGTGCCAGCAGCTTGTGGGCACGAAAAGAGACCCAGTACTTC
CASSLWARKETQYF
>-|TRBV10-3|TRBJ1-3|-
TGTGCCATCTCCATTGCAGGGTCTGGAAACACCATATATTTT
CAISIAGSGNTIYF
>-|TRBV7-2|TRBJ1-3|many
TGTGCCAGCACGAAGGTGGGAAACACCATATATTTT
CASTKVGNTIYF
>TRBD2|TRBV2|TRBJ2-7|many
TGTGCCGTCCAGGGGGGGACTAGCGGGACCAACTACGAGCAGTACTTC
CAVQGGTSGTNYEQYF